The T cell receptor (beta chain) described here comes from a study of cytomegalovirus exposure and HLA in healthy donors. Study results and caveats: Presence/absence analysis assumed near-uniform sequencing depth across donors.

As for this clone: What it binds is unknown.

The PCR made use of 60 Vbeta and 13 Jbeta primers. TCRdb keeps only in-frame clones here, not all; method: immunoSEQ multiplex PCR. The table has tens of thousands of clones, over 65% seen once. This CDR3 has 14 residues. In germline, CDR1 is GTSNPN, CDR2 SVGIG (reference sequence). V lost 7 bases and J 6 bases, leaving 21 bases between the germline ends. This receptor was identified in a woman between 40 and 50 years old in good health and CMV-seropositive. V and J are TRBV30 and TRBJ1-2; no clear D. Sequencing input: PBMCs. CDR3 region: CAFYDGLSRHGYTF. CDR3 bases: TGTGCCTTCTATGACGGGTTATCACGTCATGGCTACACCTTC.